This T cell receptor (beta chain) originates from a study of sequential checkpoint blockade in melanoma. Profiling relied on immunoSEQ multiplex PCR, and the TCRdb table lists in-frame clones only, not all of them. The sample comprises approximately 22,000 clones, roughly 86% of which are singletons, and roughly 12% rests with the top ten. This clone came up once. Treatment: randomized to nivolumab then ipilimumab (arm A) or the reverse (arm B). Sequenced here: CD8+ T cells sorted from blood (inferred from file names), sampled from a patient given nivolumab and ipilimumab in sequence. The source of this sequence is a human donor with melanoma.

CDR3 DNA: TGTGCCAGCAGTTACTCCCGGGAGCAGCCCCAGCATTTT. Protein sequence: CASSYSREQPQHF. The rearrangement joins TRBV6-6 to TRBJ1-5; D uncertain. The CDR3 consists of 13 residues. CDR1 MNHNY and CDR2 SVGAGI come from the germline V gene (reference sequence). Trimming took off 0 bases at V and 7 bases at J, with 7 bases between the two ends.